This T cell receptor beta chain emerged from a study of pediatric ulcerative colitis. The germline V and J ends were trimmed by 3 bases and 8 bases, with 11 bases remaining between them. Germline V gene lookup returns CDR1 SGHVS and CDR2 FNYEAQ. This CDR3 has 13 residues. Sequencing was at survey level. Data came from immunoSEQ multiplex PCR; TCRdb stores just in-frame clones and leaves some out. The sample lists roughly 14,000 clones, 75% to 90% occurring once. The sequencing sample was made of blood. V is TRBV7-6 and J is TRBJ2-1, with D possibly being TRBD2 (6 bases). The receptor was isolated from a boy younger than 18 with moderate ulcerative colitis. The CDR3 nucleotides read TGTGCCAGCAGCTTCTACCCGGGGGATGAGCAGTTCTTC. This encodes CASSFYPGDEQFF.